This T cell receptor beta chain originates from a study of blood T cells in healthy people across ages. The germline V and J ends were trimmed by 3 bases and 1 base, with 13 bases remaining between them. The CDR3 loop spans 15 amino acids. Germline CDR1 DFQATT, CDR2 SNEGSKA (reference sequence). Together with a sample-barcoded 5' primer, a J-beta primer mix was included in a second PCR lasting about 7 to 11 cycles. Each single sample gave us at least 2.5 million CDR3-containing paired-end reads. TCRdb ran MiXCR on the 5' RACE reads and lists one entry per CDR3 protein. Of approximately 880,000 distinct CDR3 sequences in the sample, 40% to 60% were seen once.

The sequence was collected from a man aged 25 to 40 in good health. This chain connects TRBV20-1 to TRBJ1-5, with no clear D. The specimen sequenced was blood. CDR3 sequence (DNA): TGCAGTGCTAGCGGACTCCCTCGGAGCAATCAGCCCCAGCATTTT. Translation gives CSASGLPRSNQPQHF.